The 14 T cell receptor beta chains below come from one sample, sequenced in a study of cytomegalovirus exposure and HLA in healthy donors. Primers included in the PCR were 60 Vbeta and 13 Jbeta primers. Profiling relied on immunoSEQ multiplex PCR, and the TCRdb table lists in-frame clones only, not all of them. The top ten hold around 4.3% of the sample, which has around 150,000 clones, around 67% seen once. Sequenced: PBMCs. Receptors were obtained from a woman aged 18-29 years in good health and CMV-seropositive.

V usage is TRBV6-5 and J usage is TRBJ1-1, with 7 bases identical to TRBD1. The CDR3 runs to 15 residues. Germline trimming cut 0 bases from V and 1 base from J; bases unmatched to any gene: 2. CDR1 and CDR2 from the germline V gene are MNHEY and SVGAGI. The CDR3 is CASSYSRTGNTEAFF. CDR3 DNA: TGTGCCAGCAGTTACTCGAGGACAGGGAACACTGAAGCTTTCTTT.

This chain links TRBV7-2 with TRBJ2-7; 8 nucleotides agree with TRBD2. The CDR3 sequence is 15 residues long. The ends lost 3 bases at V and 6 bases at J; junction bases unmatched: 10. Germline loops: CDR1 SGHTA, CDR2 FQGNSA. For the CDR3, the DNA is TGTGCCAGCAGCTTGGAGGCGACTAGCGTTGCCGAGCAGTACTTC. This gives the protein CASSLEATSVAEQYF.

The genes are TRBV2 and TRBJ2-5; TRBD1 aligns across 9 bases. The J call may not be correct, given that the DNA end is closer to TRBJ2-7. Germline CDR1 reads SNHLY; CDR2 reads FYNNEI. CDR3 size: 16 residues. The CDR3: CASSDGDRASLVEQYF. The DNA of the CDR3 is TGTGCCAGCAGTGATGGGGACAGGGCCTCTTTGGTCGAGCAGTACTTC.

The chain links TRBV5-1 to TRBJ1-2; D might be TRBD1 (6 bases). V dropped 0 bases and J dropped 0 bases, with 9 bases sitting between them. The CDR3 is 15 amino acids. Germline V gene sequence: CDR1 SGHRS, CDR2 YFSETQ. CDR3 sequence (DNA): TGCGCCAGCAGCTTGGCCCCAGGGGCTAACTATGGCTACACCTTC. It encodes CASSLAPGANYGYTF.

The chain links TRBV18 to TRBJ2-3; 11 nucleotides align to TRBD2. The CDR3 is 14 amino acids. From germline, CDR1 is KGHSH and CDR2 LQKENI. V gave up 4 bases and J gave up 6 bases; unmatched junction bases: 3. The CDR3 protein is CASSLTSGKDTQYF. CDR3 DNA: TGTGCCAGCTCACTGACTAGCGGGAAGGATACGCAGTATTTT.

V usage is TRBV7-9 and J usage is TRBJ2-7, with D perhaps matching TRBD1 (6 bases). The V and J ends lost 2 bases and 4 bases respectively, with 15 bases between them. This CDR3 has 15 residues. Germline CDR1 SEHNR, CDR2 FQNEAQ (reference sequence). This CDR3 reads CASSLTGSSIYEQYF. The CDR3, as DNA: TGTGCCAGCAGCTTAACAGGGTCATCAATTTACGAGCAGTACTTC. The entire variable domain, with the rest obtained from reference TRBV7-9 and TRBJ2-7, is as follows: DTGVSQNPRHKITKRGQNVTFRCDPISEHNRLYWYRQTLGQGPEFLTYFQNEAQLEKSRLLSDRFSAERPKGSFSTLEIQRTEQGDSAMYLCASSLTGSSIYEQYFGPGTRLTVT.

The CDR3 is CASTLLARGFNQPQHF. CDR3 sequence (DNA): TGTGCCAGTACCCTCCTGGCCCGGGGGTTCAATCAGCCCCAGCATTTT. V and J are TRBV19 and TRBJ1-5; D is perhaps TRBD1 (5 bases). Trimming left V 7 bases short and J 3 bases short, with 19 bases between. Germline CDR1 reads LNHDA; CDR2 reads SQIVND (reference sequence). This CDR3 has 16 amino acids.

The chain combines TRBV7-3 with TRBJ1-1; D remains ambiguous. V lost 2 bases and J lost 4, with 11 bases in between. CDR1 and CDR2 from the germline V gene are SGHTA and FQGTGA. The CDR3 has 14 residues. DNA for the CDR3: TGTGCCAGCAGCTTATCCAGCAGGTCCACTGAAGCTTTCTTT. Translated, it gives CASSLSSRSTEAFF.

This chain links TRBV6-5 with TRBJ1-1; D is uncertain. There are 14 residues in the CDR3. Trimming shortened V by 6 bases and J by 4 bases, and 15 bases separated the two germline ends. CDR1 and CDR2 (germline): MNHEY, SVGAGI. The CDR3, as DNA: TGTGCCAGCAGGGTTAGAGGAGGTTTCACTGAAGCTTTCTTT. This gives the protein CASRVRGGFTEAFF.

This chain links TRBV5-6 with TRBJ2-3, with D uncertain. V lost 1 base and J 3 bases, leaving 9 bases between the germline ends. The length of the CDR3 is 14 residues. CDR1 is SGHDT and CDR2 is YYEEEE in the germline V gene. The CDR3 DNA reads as TGTGCCAGCAGCTTGAGTTACGGTACAGATACGCAGTATTTT. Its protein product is CASSLSYGTDTQYF.

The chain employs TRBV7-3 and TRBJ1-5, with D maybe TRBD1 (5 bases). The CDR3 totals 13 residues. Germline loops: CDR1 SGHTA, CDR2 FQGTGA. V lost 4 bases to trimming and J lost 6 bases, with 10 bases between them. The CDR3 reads CASSWDSTQPQHF. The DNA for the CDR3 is TGTGCCAGCAGCTGGGACTCAACTCAGCCCCAGCATTTT.

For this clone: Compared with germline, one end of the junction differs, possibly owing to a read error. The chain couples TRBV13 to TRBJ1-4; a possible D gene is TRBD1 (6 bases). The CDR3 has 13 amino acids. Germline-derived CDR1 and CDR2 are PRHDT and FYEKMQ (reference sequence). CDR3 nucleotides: TGTGCCAGCAGCTTGGGAGGGGGGAAAAAACTGCTTTTT. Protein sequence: CASSLGGGKKLLF.

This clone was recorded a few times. The CDR3 spells CASSATSGSKNIQYF. Here the CDR3 DNA reads TGCGCCAGCAGCGCGACTAGCGGGAGCAAAAACATTCAGTACTTC. The V call is TRBV5-1, the J call TRBJ2-4; TRBD2 agrees at 12 bases. This CDR3 has 15 amino acids. V shed 4 bases, J shed 3 bases, and the junction held 2 bases outside the gene matches. Germline V gives CDR1 SGHRS, CDR2 YFSETQ.

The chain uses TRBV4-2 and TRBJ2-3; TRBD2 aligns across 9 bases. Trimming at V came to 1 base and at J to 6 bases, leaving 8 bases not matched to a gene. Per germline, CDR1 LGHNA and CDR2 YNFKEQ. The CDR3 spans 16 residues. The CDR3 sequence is CASSQGVAGAGDTQYF. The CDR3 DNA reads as TGTGCCAGCAGCCAAGGGGTAGCGGGGGCAGGGGATACGCAGTATTTT.